These 5 T cell receptor beta chains were all obtained from the same sample, sequenced in a study of blood T cell repertoires in COVID-19. The assay was immunoSEQ multiplex PCR, and TCRdb's table has in-frame clones only and misses some. Of some 200,000 clones in the sample, roughly four fifths were seen once. Material for sequencing was peripheral blood. Receptors were obtained from a man aged 25 to 45 with active or convalescent COVID-19.

The chain links TRBV7-6 to TRBJ1-1; TRBD1 is a possible D gene (6 bases). This CDR3 region has 15 residues. The germline CDR1 and CDR2 sequences are SGHVS and FNYEAQ. Trimming removed 5 bases from V and 5 bases from J, with 18 bases in between. The CDR3 DNA reads as TGTGCCAGCAGCCCGTCGGCGGGGGCAAGTACTGAAGCTTTCTTT. Translation: CASSPSAGASTEAFF.

This clone was observed a single time. The chain uses TRBV6-5 and TRBJ1-1, with 10 bases aligning to TRBD1. Germline CDR1 and CDR2: MNHEY and SVGAGI. J was trimmed by 5 bases and V by 6 bases; bases with no gene match: 6. The CDR3 extends over 14 amino acids. Here the CDR3 reads CASRQGQGGTEAFF. The CDR3 bases are TGTGCCAGCAGACAAGGACAGGGGGGTACTGAAGCTTTCTTT.

The chain uses TRBV6-6 and TRBJ1-2; 9 nucleotides align to TRBD1. This CDR3 region has 17 residues. Unmatched junction bases numbered 14, after V lost 5 bases and J lost 4 bases. The germline V gene has CDR1 MNHNY and CDR2 SVGAGI (reference sequence). CDR3: CASSRDRGVVGGYGYTF. The CDR3 DNA follows: TGTGCCAGCAGTCGCGACAGGGGGGTGGTGGGTGGCTATGGCTACACCTTC.

The chain has TRBV7-8 and TRBJ2-5; 7 nucleotides line up with TRBD2. J gave up 4 bases and V 1 base, and 9 bases lay outside the gene matches. From germline, CDR1 is SGHVS and CDR2 FQNEAQ. CDR3 size: 16 residues. CDR3 DNA sequence: TGTGCCAGCAGCTTAGGATGGTCTAGCGGAGTAGAGACCCAGTACTTC. Its protein is CASSLGWSSGVETQYF.

V is TRBV4-1 and J is TRBJ1-1, with D maybe TRBD1 (6 bases). CDR1 MGHRA and CDR2 YSYEKL come from the germline V gene. CDR3 length: 14 amino acids. Trimming took off 7 bases at V and 2 bases at J, with 14 bases between the two ends. The CDR3 spells CASTSGGGNTEAFF. The CDR3 region has the DNA TGCGCCAGCACGTCGGGGGGGGGCAACACTGAAGCTTTCTTT.